The entry below gives a single TCR beta chain sequence along with its context. The sample comes from a study of shared clonotypes between healthy human individuals. In germline, CDR1 is MNHEY, CDR2 SVGAGI. The V and J ends lost 6 bases and 3 bases respectively, with 15 bases between them. This CDR3 has 15 residues. In the original analysis: From ImmunoSEQ came sequences covering only the junction and carrying no quality scores, so filtering differed. Profiled with immunoSEQ multiplex PCR; TCRdb holds only in-frame clones, not every one. V and J calls and clone size are given by that table; D and trimming were obtained from the DNA. This table has fewer than 600,000 clones, more than 70% appearing once. Genomic DNA for unsorted samples was obtained from about 90 million PBMCs.

The source is a woman between 40 and 50 years old in good health. Some clones in this sample may be carry-over from other donors' samples. V is TRBV6-5 and J is TRBJ2-1, with D possibly TRBD2 on 6 matching bases. The source material was PBMCs. This chain's CDR3 is CASSRAGSIYNEQFF. The CDR3 nucleotides read TGTGCCAGCAGCCGCGCGGGGAGTATCTACAATGAGCAGTTCTTC.